The following is a TCR beta chain sequence with its context. The data stem from a study of blood T cell repertoires in COVID-19. On the study more broadly: PBMCs, B-cell-depleted T cells, or T cells were the source of the cDNA or gDNA that made up the material.

Libraries were prepared by immunoSEQ multiplex PCR; TCRdb keeps only in-frame clonotypes and omits some of them. The sample contains approximately 130,000 clones, around 82% of which appear only once. The clonotype originates from a human donor in a cohort sampled during active COVID-19. Source material: peripheral blood.

The CDR3 DNA sequence: TGTGCCAGCAGCCAAGTTGACGGTCGGGATCAAGAGACCCAGTACTTC. It codes for CASSQVDGRDQETQYF. The gene calls are TRBV3-1 (or the pseudogene TRBV3-2) and TRBJ2-5; maybe TRBD2 (5 bases). Trimming removed 1 base at V and 2 bases at J, with 14 bases between. Germline V gene data show CDR1 as LGHDT and CDR2 as YNNKEL (reference sequence). The CDR3 has 16 residues.